These 13 T cell receptor beta chains originate from one sample sequenced in a study of CD8 T cells in ankylosing spondylitis. TCRdb reanalysed the 5' RACE reads using MiXCR and keeps one entry per CDR3 protein. The table has around 30,000 distinct CDR3 sequences, 12% to 15% seen once; the top ten hold 30% to 40%. Material: blood. These receptor sequences come from a male donor with ankylosing spondylitis or in good health (not recorded which).

The genes are TRBV7-6 and TRBJ2-1, with D tentatively TRBD2 (6 bases). CDR3 length equals 15 residues. Germline CDR1 is SGHVS and CDR2 is FNYEAQ. With 2 bases removed from V and 4 bases from J, the gap between germline ends came to 12 bases. The CDR3 DNA follows: TGTGCCAGCAGCTTAACTCGCGGGGATTACAATGAGCAGTTCTTC. It specifies CASSLTRGDYNEQFF.

The V gene is TRBV14, the J gene TRBJ2-5, with 7 bases matching TRBD1. The ends lost 1 base at V and 1 base at J; junction bases unmatched: 6. The CDR3 spans 16 residues. Germline lookup yields CDR1 SGHDN and CDR2 FVKESK. The CDR3 is CASSQVNRGTQETQYF. CDR3 DNA: TGTGCCAGCAGCCAAGTAAACAGGGGAACCCAAGAGACCCAGTACTTC.

The chain has TRBV5-6 and TRBJ2-1; D gene unclear. Germline V gives CDR1 SGHDT, CDR2 YYEEEE. The CDR3 consists of 15 residues. Deletions cut 4 bases from V and 12 bases from J, with 23 bases between. DNA of the CDR3: TGTGCCAGCAGCCCGCTTAGTCGGACCGGAGATGGGCAGTTCTTC. It translates to CASSPLSRTGDGQFF.

V usage is TRBV7-7 and J usage is TRBJ2-5, with 7 bases that match TRBD1. The V gene end was trimmed by 5 bases and the J gene end by 4 bases; junction bases not matched to a gene: 7. The CDR3 length is 14 residues. CDR1 is SSHAT, CDR2 FNYEAQ, per germline (reference sequence). CDR3 DNA sequence: TGTGCCAGCAGCCCTAGGGGGCGGCGAGAGACCCAGTACTTC. Translation gives CASSPRGRRETQYF.

This clonotype came up a few times. The genes are TRBV29-1 and TRBJ2-2; 10 bases map to TRBD1. From germline, CDR1 is SQVTM and CDR2 ANQGSEA. The CDR3 runs 13 residues. V was pared by 7 bases and J by 4 bases, with 3 bases of the junction left unmatched. The DNA for the CDR3 is TGCAGCGCTGGGACAGGGGTCACCGGGGAGCTGTTTTTT. This sequence encodes CSAGTGVTGELFF.

There are a few counts of this clonotype. The V call is TRBV2, the J call TRBJ2-3, with TRBD2 as a possible D gene (6 bases). With 1 base removed from V and 4 bases from J, the gap between germline ends came to 15 bases. Looked up from germline, CDR1 is SNHLY and CDR2 is FYNNEI. CDR3 length: 16 residues. CDR3 amino acids: CASSEGRRLDSDTQYF. The CDR3 coding sequence is TGTGCCAGCAGTGAAGGAAGGAGACTAGACTCAGATACGCAGTATTTT.

The rearrangement uses TRBV4-3 and TRBJ2-2; TRBD2 agrees at 7 bases. V lost 4 bases, J lost 1 base, and 6 bases stayed unmatched. This CDR3 comprises 16 residues. Germline V gives CDR1 LGHNA, CDR2 YSLEER. CDR3 in amino acids: CASSPGSGGNTGELFF. DNA of the CDR3: TGCGCCAGCAGCCCTGGGTCGGGGGGGAACACCGGGGAGCTGTTTTTT.

This clonotype was detected only a few times. The chain joins TRBV6-5 to TRBJ1-5, with 8 bases that match TRBD1. The CDR3 sequence is 14 residues long. After removal of 3 bases from V and 10 bases from J, the junction contained 8 bases not matched to a gene. Germline CDR1 reads MNHEY; CDR2 reads SVGAGI. The CDR3 nucleotides are TGTGCCAGCAGTTATCGACAGGGGAACGATCCCCAGCATTTT. This encodes CASSYRQGNDPQHF.

This clonotype has more than one count but fewer than ten. J is TRBJ1-4 and V is TRBV12-3 or TRBV12-4, with D uncertain. The CDR3 extends over 14 amino acids. Trimming took off 2 bases at V and 5 bases at J, with 9 bases between the two ends. This CDR3 is CASSLRAVNEKLFF. The CDR3 nucleotides are TGTGCCAGCAGTTTAAGGGCGGTAAATGAAAAACTGTTTTTT.

In its sample, this clonotype was seen a few times. This chain uses TRBV10-3 with TRBJ2-7; TRBD1 might be the D (5 bases). The CDR3 consists of 13 residues. V lost 10 bases to trimming and J lost 0 bases, with 13 bases between them. CDR1 is ENHRY, CDR2 SYGVKD, per germline. The CDR3 DNA reads as TGTGCCACCGAACCCGACAGCTCCTACGAGCAGTACTTC. Translating gives CATEPDSSYEQYF.

The table lists this clonotype with a count of one. V is TRBV20-1 and J is TRBJ2-3; 7 bases align to TRBD1. CDR3 length: 12 residues. The J segment lost 4 bases and the V segment lost 6 bases, leaving 4 bases of the junction unmatched. The germline V gene has CDR1 DFQATT and CDR2 SNEGSKA (reference sequence). This CDR3 is CSAQGVADTQYF. The CDR3, as DNA: TGCAGTGCCCAGGGGGTAGCAGATACGCAGTATTTT.

This clonotype was detected only a few times. The V gene is TRBV5-5, the J gene TRBJ2-5, with D possibly TRBD2 on 5 matching bases. The CDR3 spans 15 residues. CDR1 and CDR2 from the germline V gene are SGHKS and YYEKEE (reference sequence). The germline V and J ends were trimmed by 0 bases and 5 bases, with 14 bases remaining between them. For the CDR3, the DNA is TGTGCCAGCAGCTTGGAACGGGTCCCGGGGGAGACCCAGTACTTC. It is translated as CASSLERVPGETQYF.

The chain recombines TRBV5-1 with TRBJ1-1, with D unresolved. The CDR3 runs 14 residues. In germline, CDR1 is SGHRS, CDR2 YFSETQ. The V and J ends lost 1 base and 6 bases respectively, with 13 bases between them. The CDR3 DNA reads as TGCGCCAGCAGCTTGAGTGGATCGCCGTCTGAAGCTTTCTTT. It yields the protein CASSLSGSPSEAFF.